This T cell receptor (beta chain) is from a study of blood T cell repertoires in COVID-19. Germline V gene data show CDR1 as SEHNR and CDR2 as FQNEAQ (reference sequence). The CDR3 has 16 amino acids. The junction had 10 bases not matched to a gene; V was cut back by 8 bases and J by 4 bases. Data came from immunoSEQ multiplex PCR; TCRdb stores just in-frame clones and leaves some out. The repertoire consists of around 180,000 clones, with around 72% occurring once and the leading ten covering 2.5% to 3.5%. In its sample, this clone was seen once. Material for sequencing was peripheral blood. This rearrangement joins TRBV7-9 to TRBJ2-1, with TRBD2 matching 11 bases. The clonotype was recovered from a woman of 80 years or more with acute or convalescent COVID-19. The CDR3 region is CASLVRGLADYNEQFF. The CDR3, as DNA: TGTGCCAGCTTAGTACGGGGACTAGCGGATTACAATGAGCAGTTCTTC.